This T cell receptor (beta chain) emerged from a study of OX40 agonist ivuxolimab in advanced cancers. Study in general: It was permissible to have had prior anti-PD-1, anti-PD-L1 or anti-CTLA-4 therapy, and around 41% had some. General study results and limits: With doses of 0.1 to 3.0 mg/kg, CD4+ and CD8+ blood T cells had undergone clonal expansion by week 6.

Note on this clone: Its antigen is still unknown.

Produced via immunoSEQ multiplex PCR; TCRdb's table is partial and in-frame only. Seen here are around 87,000 clones, roughly 94% observed once, and the top ten hold roughly 2.6%. This CDR3 contains 12 residues. V lost 6 bases and J 5 bases, leaving 11 bases between the germline ends. Germline V gives CDR1 KGHSH, CDR2 LQKENI. The chain joins TRBV18 to TRBJ2-7; D is possibly TRBD2 (5 bases). This TCR came from an adult with an advanced solid tumor such as melanoma, head and neck, liver or kidney cancer. Sequenced material: CD4+ or CD8+ T cells sorted from blood, taken in a trial of the OX40 agonist ivuxolimab. CDR3 region: CASSTGLDEQYF. The CDR3 bases are TGTGCCAGCTCCACGGGATTAGACGAGCAGTACTTC.